This T cell receptor beta chain comes out of a study of blood T cell repertoires in COVID-19. The overall study: The origin of the acute and convalescent COVID-19 samples was the United States, Italy and Spain.

J gave up 4 bases and V 6 bases, and 9 bases lay outside the gene matches. CDR3 size: 16 residues. Germline assignment: CDR1 MDHEN and CDR2 SYDVKM. How the authors handled the data: Amplifying reference gene primers gave estimates of nucleated cell counts. Measured with immunoSEQ multiplex PCR; TCRdb has only the in-frame clones, and not every one. V and J calls plus clone size are reproduced from that table; the DNA served to infer D and trimming. Among approximately 130,000 clones listed, around four fifths were seen once. Living in about two dozen US areas, the participants were between about 18 and 100 years of age. Self-reported history from a screening survey and questionnaire set each donor's cohort. The sample holds a few counts of this clone.

This sequence originates from a young man who had recovered from COVID-19. The material sequenced was PBMCs or T cells enriched from blood (not recorded which). This chain joins TRBV28 and TRBJ2-2; 9 bases fit TRBD1. CDR3: CASRSTGGASTGELFF. In nucleotides, the CDR3 is TGTGCCAGCAGGTCGACAGGGGGGGCGAGCACCGGGGAGCTGTTTTTT.